The entry that follows covers one TCR beta chain sequence. In germline, CDR1 is KGHDR, CDR2 SFDVKD. The V end lost 5 bases, the J end lost 0 bases, and 13 bases lay between the germline ends. The CDR3 spans 16 residues. The sample originates from a study of T-cell reconstitution after alpha-beta-depleted transplantation in children. Unique molecular identifiers were incorporated during preparation of the TCRbeta library. Using its own MiXCR run on the PCR reads, TCRdb lists one record per CDR3 protein. The sample records over 80,000 distinct CDR3 sequences, 20% to 30% being singletons. The TCR comes from a boy between 2 and 10 years old with acute lymphoblastic leukemia, due to receive a stem cell transplant. The sample consisted of PBMCs, taken before TCRalphabeta/CD19-depleted stem cell transplant. J is TRBJ2-1 and V is TRBV24-1; D is possibly TRBD1 (6 bases). CDR3 in amino acids: CATSGRGSISYNEQFF. The CDR3 DNA sequence: TGTGCCACCAGTGGAAGGGGGTCAATCTCCTACAATGAGCAGTTCTTC.